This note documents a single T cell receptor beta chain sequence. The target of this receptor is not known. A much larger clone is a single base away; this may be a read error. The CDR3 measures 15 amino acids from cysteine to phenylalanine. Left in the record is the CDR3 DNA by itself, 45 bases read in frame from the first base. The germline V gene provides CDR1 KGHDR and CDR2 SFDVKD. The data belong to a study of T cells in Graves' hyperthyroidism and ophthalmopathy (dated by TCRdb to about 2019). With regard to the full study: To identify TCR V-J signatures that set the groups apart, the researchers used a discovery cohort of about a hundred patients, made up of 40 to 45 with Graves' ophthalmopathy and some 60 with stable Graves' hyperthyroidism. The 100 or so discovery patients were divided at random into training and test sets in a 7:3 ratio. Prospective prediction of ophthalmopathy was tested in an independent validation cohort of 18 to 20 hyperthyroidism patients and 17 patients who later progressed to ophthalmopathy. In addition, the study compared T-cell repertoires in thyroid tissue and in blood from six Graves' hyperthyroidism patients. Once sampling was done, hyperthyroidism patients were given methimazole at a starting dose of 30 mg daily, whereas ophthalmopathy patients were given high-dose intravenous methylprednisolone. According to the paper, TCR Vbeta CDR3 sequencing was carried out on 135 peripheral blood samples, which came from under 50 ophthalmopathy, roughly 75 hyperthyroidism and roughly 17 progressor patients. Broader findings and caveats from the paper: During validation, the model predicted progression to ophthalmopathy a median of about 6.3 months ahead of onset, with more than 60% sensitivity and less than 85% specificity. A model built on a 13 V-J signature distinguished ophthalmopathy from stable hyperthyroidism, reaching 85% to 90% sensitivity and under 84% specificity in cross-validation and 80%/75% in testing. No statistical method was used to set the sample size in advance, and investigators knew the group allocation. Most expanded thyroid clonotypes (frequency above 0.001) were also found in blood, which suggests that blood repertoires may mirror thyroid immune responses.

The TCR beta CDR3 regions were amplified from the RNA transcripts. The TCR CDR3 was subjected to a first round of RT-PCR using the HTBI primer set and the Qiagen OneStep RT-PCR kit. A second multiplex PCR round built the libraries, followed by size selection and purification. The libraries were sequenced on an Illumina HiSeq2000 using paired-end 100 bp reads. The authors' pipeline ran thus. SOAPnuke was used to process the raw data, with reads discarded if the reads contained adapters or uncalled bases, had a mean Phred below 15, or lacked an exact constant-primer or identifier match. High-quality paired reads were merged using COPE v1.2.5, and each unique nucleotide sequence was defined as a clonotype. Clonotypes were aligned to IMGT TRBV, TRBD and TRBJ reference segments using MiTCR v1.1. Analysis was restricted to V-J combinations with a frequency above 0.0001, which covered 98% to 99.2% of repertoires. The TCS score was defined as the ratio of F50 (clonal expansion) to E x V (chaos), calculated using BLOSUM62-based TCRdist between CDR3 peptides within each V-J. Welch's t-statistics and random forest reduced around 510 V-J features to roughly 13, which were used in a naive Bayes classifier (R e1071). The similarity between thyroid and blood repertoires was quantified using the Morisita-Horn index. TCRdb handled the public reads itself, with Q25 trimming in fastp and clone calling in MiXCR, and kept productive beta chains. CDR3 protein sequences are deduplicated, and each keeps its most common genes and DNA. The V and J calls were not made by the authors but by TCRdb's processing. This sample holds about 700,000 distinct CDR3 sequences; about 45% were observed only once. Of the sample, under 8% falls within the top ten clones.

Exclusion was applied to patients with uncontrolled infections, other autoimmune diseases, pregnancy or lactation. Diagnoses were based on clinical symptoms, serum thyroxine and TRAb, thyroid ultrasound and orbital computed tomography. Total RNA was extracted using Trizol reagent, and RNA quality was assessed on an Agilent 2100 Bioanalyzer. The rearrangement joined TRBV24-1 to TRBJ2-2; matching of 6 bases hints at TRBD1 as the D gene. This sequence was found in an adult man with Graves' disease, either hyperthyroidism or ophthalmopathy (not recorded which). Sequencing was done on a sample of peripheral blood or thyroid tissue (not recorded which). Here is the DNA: TGTGCCACCAGTGGCCTAGGACAGCTCACCGGGGTGCTGTTTTTT. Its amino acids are CATSGLGQLTGVLFF.